This TCR beta chain was observed in a study of cytomegalovirus exposure and HLA in healthy donors. Study-level results: Rates of TCR association differed by HLA locus in a later analysis, with DRB1 highest and HLA-C lowest. Among donors in an Asian-associated ancestry cluster, a later analysis reportedly found fewer N-insertions than the approximately 670-donor mean.

The V gene's germline CDR1 is MNHEY and CDR2 SVGAGI. CDR3 length: 15 amino acids. J was trimmed by 1 base and V by 8 bases; bases with no gene match: 11. Primers included in the PCR were 60 Vbeta and 13 Jbeta primers. Assay: immunoSEQ multiplex PCR; the TCRdb copy retains only in-frame clones and omits some. Of about 94,000 clones in the sample, over 50% are singletons; the top ten hold 3% to 5%. This clone was seen just once. The antigen is not known. The sample was PBMCs. The chain carries TRBV6-5 and TRBJ2-7; 7 bases fit TRBD1. The sequence was obtained from a man aged 30 to 45 in good health and CMV-seronegative. The CDR3 nucleotides read TGTGCCAGCTACAGCCGGGACAGCGAATCCTACGAGCAGTACTTC. Residues: CASYSRDSESYEQYF.